This T cell receptor (beta chain) was observed in a study of somatic mutations in cytotoxic T cells in rheumatoid arthritis. Study summary: Certain V beta antibody-stained T-cell populations, V beta1+ cells sequenced for TCRB among them, were flow-sorted to nearly 100% purity. Overall study results and limits: Exceedance of 20% of CD8+ cells by the largest CD8+ clone occurred in about an eighth of the 65 patients.

Positive selection using magnetic beads isolated the CD4+ and CD8+ cells (purity was checked by flow cytometry). Clones were sequenced by immunoSEQ multiplex PCR, and TCRdb holds only the in-frame ones, with some missing. This table has more than 10,000 clones, roughly 87% appearing once. CDR3 size: 18 residues. Germline V gene sequence: CDR1 GTSNPN, CDR2 SVGIG (reference sequence). J gave up 2 bases and V 0 bases, and 11 bases lay outside the gene matches. On this clone: Its matching antigen is unknown.

The TCR sequence derives from a woman aged 55-75 years in good health. The chain employs TRBV30 and TRBJ1-5, with 9 nucleotides matching TRBD1. The sequencing input was CD8+ T cells sorted from blood. CDR3 DNA: TGTGCCTGGAGTGTACCACAGGGGGCGTTAACCGGCAATCAGCCCCAGCATTTT. This codes for CAWSVPQGALTGNQPQHF.